This T cell receptor beta chain originates from a study of blood T cells in healthy people across ages. As concerns this clonotype: Being one base from a much bigger clone, this may be a read error.

This CDR3 is 14 amino acids long. Through a sample-barcoded 5' primer and a J-beta primer mix, a second PCR was run for 7 to 11 cycles. TCRdb re-derived calls from the 5' RACE reads in MiXCR, one entry per CDR3 protein. The sample shows some 290,000 distinct CDR3 sequences, 25% to 30% of them seen only once. The authors drew around 11 milliliters of peripheral blood from each donor. The V and J genes are TRBV12-3 or TRBV12-4 and TRBJ1-6; possible D gene TRBD1, 5 bases. The receptor comes from a woman in her sixties or seventies in good health. The sequencing sample was made of blood. CDR3 DNA sequence: TGTGCCAGCAGTCCCGGGACCTCGGGTTCACCCCTCCGCTTT. Protein sequence: CASSPGTSGSPLRF.